Listed here are 28 T cell receptor beta chains from one sample, sequenced in a study of post-analysis software for immune sequencing data. Study-wide results and caveats: Controls showed lower frequencies than patients for roughly 5 TRBV segments, and TRBV5-6, TRBV5-1 and TRBV20-1 were among these.

Presence of unique molecular identifiers characterized the TCR beta cDNA libraries. TCRdb re-called the PCR reads with MiXCR, one entry per CDR3 protein. This repertoire shows some 700,000 distinct CDR3 sequences, 59% found once; its top ten account for over 9%. These receptors' antigens are unknown. The sample comprised blood. These receptors were taken from a girl aged 2-10 years with multiple sclerosis.

This CDR3 reads CASSGRGFDEKLFF. As DNA, the CDR3 is TGTGCCAGCAGCGGCAGGGGGTTCGATGAAAAACTGTTTTTT. The chain has TRBV7-8 and TRBJ1-4; 7 bases are shared with TRBD1. The CDR3 length is 14 residues. J was trimmed by 6 bases and V by 5 bases; bases with no gene match: 6. The V gene's germline CDR1 is SGHVS and CDR2 FQNEAQ.

This clonotype was counted a few times. J is TRBJ2-7 and V is TRBV7-9; 10 bases are shared with TRBD1. The CDR3 covers 14 residues. The V gene's germline CDR1 is SEHNR and CDR2 FQNEAQ (reference sequence). V lost 6 bases, J lost 5 bases, and 7 bases stayed unmatched. CDR3: CASRPGTGADEQYF. For the CDR3, the DNA is TGTGCCAGCAGGCCAGGGACAGGGGCAGACGAGCAGTACTTC.

The chain has TRBV12-3 or TRBV12-4 and TRBJ2-3; 7 bases map to TRBD2. The junction had 6 bases not matched to a gene; V was cut back by 5 bases and J by 4 bases. This CDR3 spans 14 amino acids. The DNA of the CDR3 is TGTGCCAGCAGTCCCGGGGGGACCCCAGATACGCAGTATTTT. This encodes CASSPGGTPDTQYF.

The rearrangement uses TRBV5-1 and TRBJ1-6, with D maybe TRBD1 (5 bases). Trimming pared 4 bases from V and 8 bases from J, leaving 28 bases between. The V gene's germline CDR1 is SGHRS and CDR2 YFSETQ. The CDR3 has 19 amino acids. This chain's CDR3 is CASSGYGTPKSGMDSPLHF. The CDR3 region has the DNA TGCGCCAGCAGCGGATACGGGACGCCAAAAAGCGGAATGGATTCACCCCTCCACTTT.

The V gene is TRBV10-3, the J gene TRBJ1-2; D is undetermined. V lost 3 bases to trimming and J lost 0 bases, with 8 bases between them. The CDR3 covers 14 residues. Germline V gives CDR1 ENHRY, CDR2 SYGVKD. The CDR3, as DNA: TGTGCCATCAGTGATGCATCAGCTAACTATGGCTACACCTTC. Its protein is CAISDASANYGYTF.

The V call is TRBV7-2, the J call TRBJ2-3, with 7 bases identical to TRBD2. Per germline, CDR1 SGHTA and CDR2 FQGNSA. This CDR3 is 14 amino acids long. The J segment lost 2 bases and the V segment lost 4 bases, leaving 3 bases of the junction unmatched. The CDR3 nucleotides read TGTGCCAGCAGCTGGGGGGGGACCACAGATACGCAGTATTTT. Protein: CASSWGGTTDTQYF.

The chain joins TRBV10-3 to TRBJ2-1; D ambiguous. Germline CDR1 reads ENHRY; CDR2 reads SYGVKD. This CDR3 has 14 amino acids. The V gene lost 0 bases and the J gene lost 9 bases, with 12 bases spanning the gap. The CDR3 spells CAISESKASGEQFF. As DNA, the CDR3 is TGTGCCATCAGTGAGTCGAAGGCTTCGGGTGAGCAGTTCTTC.

The chain combines TRBV10-3 with TRBJ2-5; D is uncertain. Germline assignment: CDR1 ENHRY and CDR2 SYGVKD. The V end lost 5 bases, the J end lost 1 base, and 2 bases lay between the germline ends. The CDR3 length is 11 residues. CDR3 residues: CAISFQETQYF. In DNA form, the CDR3 reads TGTGCCATCAGTTTCCAAGAGACCCAGTACTTC.

The gene calls are TRBV20-1 and TRBJ2-4; 12 nucleotides match TRBD1. The DNA end favors TRBJ2-7, so the J call may be wrong. Germline CDR1 is DFQATT and CDR2 is SNEGSKA (reference sequence). The CDR3 covers 13 residues. CDR3 in amino acids: CSARGDRGLEQYF. In DNA, the CDR3 is TGCAGTGCTAGAGGGGACAGGGGGCTCGAGCAGTACTTC.

This clonotype was found a few times. The CDR3 sequence is CASSYASGSQDEQFF. CDR3 bases: TGTGCCAGCAGTTACGCTAGCGGGAGTCAGGACGAGCAGTTCTTC. The genes are TRBV12-3 or TRBV12-4 and TRBJ2-1; 10 bases line up with TRBD2. V trimming: 4 bases; J trimming: 10 bases; junction bases outside the gene matches: 10. This CDR3 spans 15 amino acids.

This clonotype showed up just a few times. The genes are TRBV5-5 and TRBJ2-1; D is unclear. V lost 4 bases and J lost 4, with 9 bases in between. The V gene's germline CDR1 is SGHKS and CDR2 YYEKEE (reference sequence). The CDR3 contains 13 residues. The CDR3 DNA reads TGTGCCAGCAGCCCGTTGAATTACAATGAGCAGTTCTTC. Residues: CASSPLNYNEQFF.

V is TRBV29-1 and J is TRBJ1-2; no clear D. The CDR3 has 12 amino acids. V was clipped by 0 bases and J by 3 bases, with 5 bases between them. CDR1 SQVTM and CDR2 ANQGSEA come from the germline V gene. DNA for the CDR3: TGCAGCGTTGAAGAAGTATACTATGGCTACACCTTC. It translates to CSVEEVYYGYTF.

V is TRBV6-2 or TRBV6-3 and J is TRBJ1-1; D is ambiguous. The germline V gene encodes CDR1 MNHEY and CDR2 SVGEGT. The CDR3 has 13 amino acids. Trimming took 6 bases from V and 3 from J, leaving 11 bases between them. The CDR3 reads CASSVRRHTEAFF. The CDR3 DNA reads TGTGCCAGCAGCGTCAGGCGTCACACTGAAGCTTTCTTT.

This clonotype has a handful of counts. The chain joins TRBV20-1 to TRBJ1-5, with no clear D. V dropped 2 bases and J dropped 0 bases, with 8 bases sitting between them. The CDR3 has 14 amino acids. The germline gives CDR1 DFQATT, CDR2 SNEGSKA (reference sequence). CDR3 nucleotides: TGCAGTGCTAGAATCCCGCGTAGCAATCAGCCCCAGCATTTT. It encodes CSARIPRSNQPQHF.

The rearrangement joins TRBV7-9 to TRBJ2-7, with TRBD2 identical over 7 bases. The tail of the sequence fits TRBJ2-5 better, so the J call may be wrong. Germline V gene data show CDR1 as SEHNR and CDR2 as FQNEAQ (reference sequence). The length of the CDR3 is 14 residues. CDR3 amino acids: CASSLATSVETQYF. CDR3 DNA sequence: TGTGCCAGCAGCTTAGCAACTAGCGTTGAGACCCAGTACTTC.

The chain uses TRBV10-2 and TRBJ1-6; the D gene is possibly TRBD1 (5 bases). The germline CDR1 and CDR2 sequences are WSHSY and SAAADI. V was cut by 10 bases and J by 9 bases, with 16 bases left in between. The CDR3 has 13 amino acids. CDR3 sequence reads: CATAGTVGSPLHF. For the CDR3, the DNA is TGCGCCACCGCCGGGACCGTGGGTTCACCCCTCCACTTT.

CDR3 in amino acids: CASSWGGRPGRMDEQFF. CDR3 sequence (DNA): TGCGCCAGCAGCTGGGGGGGCAGGCCTGGTCGAATGGATGAGCAGTTCTTC. The chain combines TRBV5-1 with TRBJ2-1, with TRBD2 as a possible D gene (7 bases). Per the germline V gene, CDR1 is SGHRS and CDR2 is YFSETQ. CDR3 length: 17 amino acids. V was shortened by 3 bases and J by 8 bases, with 24 bases between the two germline ends.

This clonotype was picked up a small number of times. The chain recombines TRBV28 with TRBJ1-2; no definite D call. V shed 2 bases and J shed 4 bases, with 8 bases lying between them. The germline CDR1 and CDR2 sequences are MDHEN and SYDVKM. This CDR3 region has 13 residues. The DNA for the CDR3 is TGTGCCAGCAGTTTAAGGACGGGCTATGGCTACACCTTC. Translation: CASSLRTGYGYTF.

The chain combines TRBV29-1 with TRBJ2-3, with D perhaps assigned TRBD1 or TRBD2 (6 bases each). Germline V gene lookup returns CDR1 SQVTM and CDR2 ANQGSEA. CDR3 length: 16 amino acids. Deletions cut 6 bases from V and 0 bases from J, with 19 bases between. The CDR3 region is CSVDERGLYSTDTQYF. The CDR3 DNA follows: TGCAGCGTAGACGAACGGGGGCTTTATAGCACAGATACGCAGTATTTT.

This clonotype was observed once. The chain uses TRBV28 and TRBJ2-3; D is unresolved. Germline CDR1 and CDR2: MDHEN and SYDVKM. The V and J ends lost 8 bases and 10 bases respectively, with 16 bases between them. CDR3 length: 12 residues. The CDR3 reads CASGKSLLAQYF. The CDR3 nucleotides are TGTGCCAGCGGTAAATCACTCTTGGCGCAGTATTTT.

This rearrangement joins TRBV28 to TRBJ1-1, with D unresolved. Per germline, CDR1 MDHEN and CDR2 SYDVKM. The CDR3 runs to 15 residues. Trimming stripped 1 base from V and 3 bases from J, with 12 bases between. For the CDR3, the DNA is TGTGCCAGCAGTTTATTGGCGGGATCGGACACTGAAGCTTTCTTT. Protein product: CASSLLAGSDTEAFF. Full variable domain (rest looked up from reference TRBV28 and TRBJ1-1): DVKVTQSSRYLVKRTGEKVFLECVQDMDHENMFWYRQDPGLGLRLIYFSYDVKMKEKGDIPEGYSVSREKKERFSLILESASTNQTSMYLCASSLLAGSDTEAFFGQGTRLTVV.

The V and J genes are TRBV28 and TRBJ1-2, with D possibly matching TRBD1 (5 bases). Germline assignment: CDR1 MDHEN and CDR2 SYDVKM. The ends were cut back, 3 bases at V and 4 bases at J, with 15 bases in the middle. CDR3 size: 15 residues. The CDR3 nucleotides are TGTGCCAGCAGTTTGCAGGGTTGGGGACTCTATGGCTACACCTTC. Its translation is CASSLQGWGLYGYTF.

This clonotype was found a few times. This chain links TRBV29-1 with TRBJ1-1, with 9 bases aligning to TRBD1. Looked up from germline, CDR1 is SQVTM and CDR2 is ANQGSEA. Trimming took 4 bases from V and 0 from J; bases not matched to a gene: 18. The CDR3 sequence is 19 residues long. CDR3: CSVVKKGTGFYAMNTEAFF. In nucleotides, the CDR3 is TGCAGCGTTGTCAAAAAAGGGACAGGGTTTTACGCAATGAACACTGAAGCTTTCTTT.

J is TRBJ2-7 and V is TRBV19, with D maybe TRBD2 (6 bases). Germline CDR1 LNHDA, CDR2 SQIVND (reference sequence). Trimming cost V 3 bases and J 6 bases, with 6 bases left between them. This CDR3 has 11 residues. The CDR3 sequence: CASSIGGEQYF. The CDR3, as DNA: TGTGCCAGTAGTATCGGGGGCGAGCAGTACTTC.

The rearrangement uses TRBV7-6 and TRBJ1-1; D unresolved. The CDR3 is 13 amino acids. Deletions cut 5 bases from V and 0 bases from J, with 7 bases between. Germline assignment: CDR1 SGHVS and CDR2 FNYEAQ. CDR3 in amino acids: CASSALMNTEAFF. The CDR3 DNA reads TGTGCCAGCAGCGCCCTAATGAACACTGAAGCTTTCTTT.

The chain links TRBV14 to TRBJ2-1; D is perhaps TRBD1 or TRBD2 (5 bases each). The CDR3 is made up of 12 amino acids. The V and J ends lost 1 base and 9 bases respectively, with 7 bases between them. Germline V gene sequence: CDR1 SGHDN, CDR2 FVKESK. The CDR3 here is CASSQGGVEQFF. As DNA, the CDR3 is TGTGCCAGCAGCCAAGGAGGGGTTGAGCAGTTCTTC.

Turning to this clonotype: Relative to the germline gene, one junction end is altered; a read error may explain this. In nucleotides, the CDR3 is TGCGCCGGCAGCCTGACAGGCCCCACAGATACGCAGTATTTT. This gives the protein CAGSLTGPTDTQYF. V is TRBV4-1 and J is TRBJ2-3; weak D call: TRBD1 (6 bases). The CDR3 is 14 amino acids. Germline values: CDR1 MGHRA, CDR2 YSYEKL.

The chain recombines TRBV20-1 with TRBJ2-5; 8 nucleotides match TRBD2. Trimming cost V 3 bases and J 3 bases; bases outside gene matches: 3. Germline V gene data show CDR1 as DFQATT and CDR2 as SNEGSKA (reference sequence). The CDR3 loop spans 13 amino acids. The chain's CDR3 is CSASGGVEETQYF. DNA of the CDR3: TGCAGTGCTAGCGGGGGGGTGGAAGAGACCCAGTACTTC.